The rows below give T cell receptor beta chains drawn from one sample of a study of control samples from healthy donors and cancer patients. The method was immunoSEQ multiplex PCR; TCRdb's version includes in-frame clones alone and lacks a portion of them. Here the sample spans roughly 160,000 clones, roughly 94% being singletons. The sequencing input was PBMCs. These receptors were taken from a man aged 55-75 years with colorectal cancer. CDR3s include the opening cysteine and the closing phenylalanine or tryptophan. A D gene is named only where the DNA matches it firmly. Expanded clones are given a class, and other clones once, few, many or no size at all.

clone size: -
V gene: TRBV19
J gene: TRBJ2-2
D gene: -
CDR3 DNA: TGTGCCAGTAGTAAGTACGGCCCTACGAACACCGGGGAGCTGTTTTTT
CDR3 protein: CASSKYGPTNTGELFF

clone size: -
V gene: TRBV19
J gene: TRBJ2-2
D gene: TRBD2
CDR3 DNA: TGTGCCAGTAGTCACGGGGGGGCCGGGGAGCTGTTTTTT
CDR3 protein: CASSHGGAGELFF

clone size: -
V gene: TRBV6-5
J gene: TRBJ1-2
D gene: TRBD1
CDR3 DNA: TGTGCCAGCAGGCCCGGGACAGGGGACGGCTATGGCTACACCTTC
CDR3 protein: CASRPGTGDGYGYTF

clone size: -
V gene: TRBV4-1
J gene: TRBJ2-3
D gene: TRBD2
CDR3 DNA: TGCGCCAGCAGCCAAGATCCTAGCGGGGGACCCACAGATACGCAGTATTTT
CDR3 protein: CASSQDPSGGPTDTQYF

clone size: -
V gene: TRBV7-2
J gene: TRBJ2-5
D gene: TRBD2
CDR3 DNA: TGTGCCAGCAGCCCGGGACTAGCGGGGGGTTGGGAGACCCAGTACTTC
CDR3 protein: CASSPGLAGGWETQYF

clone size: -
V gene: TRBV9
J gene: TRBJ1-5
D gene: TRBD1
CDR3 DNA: TGTGCCAGCAGCGTAGGGACAGGACATCAGCCCCAGCATTTT
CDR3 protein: CASSVGTGHQPQHF

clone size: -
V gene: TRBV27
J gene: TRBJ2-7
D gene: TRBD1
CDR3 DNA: TGTGCCAGTTCCCCCGGGACAGGGGGCCTATACGAGCAGTACTTC
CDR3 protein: CASSPGTGGLYEQYF

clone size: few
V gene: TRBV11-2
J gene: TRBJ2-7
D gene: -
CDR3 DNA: TGTGCCAGCCGCCGGGCCTACGAGCAGTACTTC
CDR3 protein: CASRRAYEQYF

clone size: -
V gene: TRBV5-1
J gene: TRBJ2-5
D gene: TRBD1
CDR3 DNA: TGCGCCAGCAGCCTACCAGGGGGCGCGGAGACCCAGTACTTC
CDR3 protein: CASSLPGGAETQYF

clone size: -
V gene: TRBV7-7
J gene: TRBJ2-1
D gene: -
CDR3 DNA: TGTGCCAGCAGCCCGTCGACAGGCCCCTACAATGAGCAGTTCTTC
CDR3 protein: CASSPSTGPYNEQFF

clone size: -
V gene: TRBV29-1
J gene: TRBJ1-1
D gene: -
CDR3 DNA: TGCAGCGTTGTATTCCCTACAGGGAACACTGAAGCTTTCTTT
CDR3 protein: CSVVFPTGNTEAFF

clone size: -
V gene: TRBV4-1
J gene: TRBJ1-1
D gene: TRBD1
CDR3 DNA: TGCGCCAGCAGCCAAGATGGACAGGGGGCGCGGGGCACTGAAGCTTTCTTT
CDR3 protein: CASSQDGQGARGTEAFF

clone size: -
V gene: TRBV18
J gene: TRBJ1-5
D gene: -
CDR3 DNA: TGTGCCAGCTCACCTCCGAACGATCAGCCCCAGCATTTT
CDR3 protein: CASSPPNDQPQHF

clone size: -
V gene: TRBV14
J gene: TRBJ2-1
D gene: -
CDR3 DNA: TGTGCCAGCAGCCACTCCTACAATGAGCAGTTCTTC
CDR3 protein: CASSHSYNEQFF

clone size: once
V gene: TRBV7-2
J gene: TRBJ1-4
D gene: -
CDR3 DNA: TGTGCCAGCACCCCCCGCGGGGGAGCTAATGAAAAACTGTTTTTT
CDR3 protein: CASTPRGGANEKLFF

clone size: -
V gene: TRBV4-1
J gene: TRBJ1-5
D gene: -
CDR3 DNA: TGCGCCAGCAGCCAAGAAGGGGGATATCAGCCCCAGCATTTT
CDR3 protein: CASSQEGGYQPQHF

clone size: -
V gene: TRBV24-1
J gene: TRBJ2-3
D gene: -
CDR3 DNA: TGTGCCGTAGGGGGGGTAAGCACAGATACGCAGTATTTT
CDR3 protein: CAVGGVSTDTQYF

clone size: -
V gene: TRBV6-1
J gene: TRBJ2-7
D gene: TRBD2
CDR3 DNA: TGTGCCAGCAGTGACAGGGACTACTCCTACGAGCAGTACTTC
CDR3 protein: CASSDRDYSYEQYF

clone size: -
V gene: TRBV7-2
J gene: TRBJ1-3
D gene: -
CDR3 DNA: TGTGCCAGCAGCCGGACCGCCGGCGGGAGCACCATATATTTT
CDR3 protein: CASSRTAGGSTIYF

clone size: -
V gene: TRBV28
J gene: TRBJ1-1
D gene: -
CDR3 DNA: TGTGCCAGCAGCCTATTGGACACCGGTACTGAAGCTTTCTTT
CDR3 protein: CASSLLDTGTEAFF

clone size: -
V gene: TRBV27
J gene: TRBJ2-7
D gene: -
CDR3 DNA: TGTGCCAGCGGAACCTACGAGCAGTACTTC
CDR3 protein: CASGTYEQYF

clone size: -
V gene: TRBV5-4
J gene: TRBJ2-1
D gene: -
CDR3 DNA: TGTGCCAGCAGCTTGGCTAGCCCCCACTACAATGAGCAGTTCTTC
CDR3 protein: CASSLASPHYNEQFF

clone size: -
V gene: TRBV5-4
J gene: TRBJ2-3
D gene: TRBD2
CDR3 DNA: TGTGCCAGCAGCAGACTAGCGGGGGGAGGTACAGATACGCAGTATTTT
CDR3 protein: CASSRLAGGGTDTQYF

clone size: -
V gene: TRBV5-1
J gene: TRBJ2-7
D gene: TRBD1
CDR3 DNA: TGCGCCAGCAGCCCCACAGGGGGCGCATCCTACGAGCAGTACTTC
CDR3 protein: CASSPTGGASYEQYF

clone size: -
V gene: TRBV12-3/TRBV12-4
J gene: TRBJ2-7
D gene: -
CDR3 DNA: TGTGAGACCGAGGGGGGATGGGACTACGAGCAGTACTTC
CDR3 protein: CETEGGWDYEQYF

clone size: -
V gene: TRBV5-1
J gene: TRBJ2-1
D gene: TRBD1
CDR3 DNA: TGCGCCAGCAGCTTGACCGGGACAGGAACCTACAATGAGCAGTTCTTC
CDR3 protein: CASSLTGTGTYNEQFF

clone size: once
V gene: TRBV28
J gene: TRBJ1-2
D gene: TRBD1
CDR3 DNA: TGTGCCAGCATCCCGACAGGGACAGGCTATGGCTACACCTTC
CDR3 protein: CASIPTGTGYGYTF

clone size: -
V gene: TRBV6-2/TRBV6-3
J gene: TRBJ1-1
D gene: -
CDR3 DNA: TGTGCCAGCAGTTACGAGGTTGCGAACACTGAAGCTTTCTTT
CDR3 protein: CASSYEVANTEAFF

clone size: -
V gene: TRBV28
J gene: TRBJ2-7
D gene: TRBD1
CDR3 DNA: TGTGCCAGCAGAGGACAGGGGATCCACGAGCAGTACTTC
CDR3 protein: CASRGQGIHEQYF

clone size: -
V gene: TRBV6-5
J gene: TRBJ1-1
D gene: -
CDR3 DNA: TGTGCCAGCAGTTACCAACGGCGCACTGAAGCTTTCTTT
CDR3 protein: CASSYQRRTEAFF

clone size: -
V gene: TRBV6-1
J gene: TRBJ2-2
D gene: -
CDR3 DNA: TGTGCCAGCAGTGAAGCTAACAGGGACACCGGGGAGCTGTTTTTT
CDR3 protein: CASSEANRDTGELFF

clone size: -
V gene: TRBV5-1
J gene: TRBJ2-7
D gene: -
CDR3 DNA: TGCGCCAGCAGCTTGGCCTTCGAGCAGTACTTC
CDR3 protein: CASSLAFEQYF

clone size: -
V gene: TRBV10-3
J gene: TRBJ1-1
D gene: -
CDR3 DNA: TGTGCCATCACGAGCAAAGGGGTTGACACTGAAGCTTTCTTT
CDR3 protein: CAITSKGVDTEAFF

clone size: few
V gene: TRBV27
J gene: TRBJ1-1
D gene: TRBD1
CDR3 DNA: TGTGCCAGCAGTTCACAGGGGCGGAACACTGAAGCTTTCTTT
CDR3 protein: CASSSQGRNTEAFF

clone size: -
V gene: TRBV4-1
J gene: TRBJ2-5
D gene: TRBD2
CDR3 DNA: TGCGCCAGCAGCCTGACTAGCGGGGGAGCGAGAGAGACCCAGTACTTC
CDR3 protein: CASSLTSGGARETQYF

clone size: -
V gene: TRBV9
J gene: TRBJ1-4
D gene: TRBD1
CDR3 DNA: TGTGCCAGCAGCCTCTCAGGGGGCGACGGCGAAAAACTGTTTTTT
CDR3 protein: CASSLSGGDGEKLFF

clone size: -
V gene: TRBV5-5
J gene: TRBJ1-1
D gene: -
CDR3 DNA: TGTGCCAGCAGCTCCCGACAGGATAAAGCTTTCTTT
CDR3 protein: CASSSRQDKAFF

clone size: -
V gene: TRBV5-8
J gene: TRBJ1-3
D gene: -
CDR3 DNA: TGTGCCAGCAGCTACCGGACGGACGATGGATATTTT
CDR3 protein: CASSYRTDDGYF

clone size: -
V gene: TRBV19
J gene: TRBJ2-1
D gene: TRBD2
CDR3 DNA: TGTGCCAGTAGCCAAGGGACTAGCGGGGGGAGGCAGTTCTTC
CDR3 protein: CASSQGTSGGRQFF

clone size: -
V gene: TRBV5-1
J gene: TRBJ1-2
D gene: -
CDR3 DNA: TGCGCCAGCAGCTTTGGAGGGGGAGGCTATGGCTACACCTTC
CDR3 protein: CASSFGGGGYGYTF

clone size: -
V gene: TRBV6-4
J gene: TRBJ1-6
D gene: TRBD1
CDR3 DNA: TGTGCCAGCAGTGACGGACAGGGAGGCTCACCCCTCCACTTT
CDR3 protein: CASSDGQGGSPLHF

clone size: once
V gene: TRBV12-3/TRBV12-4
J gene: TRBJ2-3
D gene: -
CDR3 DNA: TGTGCCAGCAGTTTAGAAGGGTGGGGACGACCGTATTTT
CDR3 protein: CASSLEGWGRPYF

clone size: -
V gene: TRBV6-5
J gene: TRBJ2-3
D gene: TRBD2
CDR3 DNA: TGTGCCAGCACGAACGGGGGGGTAACAGATACGCAGTATTTT
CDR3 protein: CASTNGGVTDTQYF